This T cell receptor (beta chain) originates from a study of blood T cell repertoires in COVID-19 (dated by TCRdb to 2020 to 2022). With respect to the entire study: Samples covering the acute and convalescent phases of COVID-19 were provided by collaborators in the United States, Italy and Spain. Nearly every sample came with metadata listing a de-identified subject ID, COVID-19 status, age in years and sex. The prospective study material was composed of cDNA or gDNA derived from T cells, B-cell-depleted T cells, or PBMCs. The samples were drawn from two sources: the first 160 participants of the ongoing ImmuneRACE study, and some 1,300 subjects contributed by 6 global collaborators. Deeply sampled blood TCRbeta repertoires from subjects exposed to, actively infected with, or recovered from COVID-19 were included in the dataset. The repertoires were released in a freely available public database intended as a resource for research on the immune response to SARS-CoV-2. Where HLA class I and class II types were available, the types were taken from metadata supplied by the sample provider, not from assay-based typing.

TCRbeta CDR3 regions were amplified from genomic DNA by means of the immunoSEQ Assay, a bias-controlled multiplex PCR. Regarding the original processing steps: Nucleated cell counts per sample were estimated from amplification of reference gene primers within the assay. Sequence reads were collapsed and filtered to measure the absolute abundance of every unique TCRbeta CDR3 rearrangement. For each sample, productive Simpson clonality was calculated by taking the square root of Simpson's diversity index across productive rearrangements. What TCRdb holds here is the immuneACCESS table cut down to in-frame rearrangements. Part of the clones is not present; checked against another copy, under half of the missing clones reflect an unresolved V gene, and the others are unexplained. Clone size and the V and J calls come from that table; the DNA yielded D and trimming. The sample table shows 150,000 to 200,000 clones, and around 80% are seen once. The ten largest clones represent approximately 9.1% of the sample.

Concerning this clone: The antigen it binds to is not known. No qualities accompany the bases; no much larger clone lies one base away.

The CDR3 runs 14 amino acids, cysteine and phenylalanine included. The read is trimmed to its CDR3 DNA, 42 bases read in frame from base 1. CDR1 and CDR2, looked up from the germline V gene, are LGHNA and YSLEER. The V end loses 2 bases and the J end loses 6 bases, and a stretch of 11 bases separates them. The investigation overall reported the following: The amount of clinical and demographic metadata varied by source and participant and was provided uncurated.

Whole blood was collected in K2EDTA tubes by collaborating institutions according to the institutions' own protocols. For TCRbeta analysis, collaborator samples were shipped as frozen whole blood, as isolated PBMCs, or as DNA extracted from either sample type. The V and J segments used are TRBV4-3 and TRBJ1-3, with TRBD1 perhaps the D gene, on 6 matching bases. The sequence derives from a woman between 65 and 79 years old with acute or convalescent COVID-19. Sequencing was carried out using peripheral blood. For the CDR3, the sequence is CASSQRGTANTIYF. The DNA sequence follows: TGCGCCAGCAGCCAAAGGGGGACGGCAAACACCATATATTTT.